The source of this T cell receptor beta chain is a study of vaccination effects on CD4 cells after COVID-19. Turning to this clone: The target antigen is unknown.

Peptide-pool stimulation followed by sequencing identified expanded antigen-specific CD4+ clonotypes in the ViraFEST assay. Following 10 days of culture, CD4+ T cells were isolated. Nucleocapsid antibody tests were negative, and the vaccine recipients had no prior SARS-CoV-2 infection. Wells containing approximately 2 million PBMC each were cultured with roughly 10 IU/ml IL-2 and 8 to 10 ug/ml peptides. The repertoire was sequenced with immunoSEQ multiplex PCR; TCRdb's copy has only in-frame clones and lacks some. The sample has roughly 41,000 clones; 55% to 75% are singletons. Germline V gives CDR1 MNHEY, CDR2 SVGEGT. This CDR3 is 17 amino acids long. Trimming cost V 2 bases and J 3 bases, with 19 bases left between them.

The sample in question was CD4+ T cells from PBMCs cultured with HCoV-OC43 spike peptides, obtained before COVID-19 vaccination. Subset specified: HCoV-OC43 spike overlapping peptide pool stimulation. The sequence was obtained from a human donor who received a COVID-19 vaccine. The chain joins TRBV6-2 or TRBV6-3 to TRBJ1-1; no clear D gene. The CDR3: CASSYELGSLGDTEAFF. CDR3 bases: TGTGCCAGCAGTTACGAGCTCGGTAGCCTCGGGGACACTGAAGCTTTCTTT.